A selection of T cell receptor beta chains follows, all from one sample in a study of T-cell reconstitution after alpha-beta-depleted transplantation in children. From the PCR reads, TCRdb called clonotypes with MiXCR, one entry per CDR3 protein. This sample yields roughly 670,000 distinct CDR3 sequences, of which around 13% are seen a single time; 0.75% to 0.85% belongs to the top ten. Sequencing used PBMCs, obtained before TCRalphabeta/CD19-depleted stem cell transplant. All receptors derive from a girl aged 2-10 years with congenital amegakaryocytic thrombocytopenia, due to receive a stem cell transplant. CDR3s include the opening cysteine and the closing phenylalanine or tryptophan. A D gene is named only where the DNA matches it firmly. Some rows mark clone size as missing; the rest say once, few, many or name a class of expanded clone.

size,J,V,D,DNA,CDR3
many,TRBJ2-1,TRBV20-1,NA,TGCAGTGCTGGAGGGCCCACGGGTTCGGTCAGTGAGCAGTTCTTC,CSAGGPTGSVSEQFF
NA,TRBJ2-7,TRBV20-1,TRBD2,TGCAGTGCTAGAGGCCTCCTAGCGGGAGATCTCGACGAGCAGTACTTC,CSARGLLAGDLDEQYF
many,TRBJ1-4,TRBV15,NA,TGTGCCACCAGCGACCCACAGAGGCCAACTAATGAAAAACTGTTTTTT,CATSDPQRPTNEKLFF
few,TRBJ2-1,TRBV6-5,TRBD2,TGTGCCAGCAGTTCCCAACTAGCGGGAGGCCAAGCGTCCTACAATGAGCAGTTCTTC,CASSSQLAGGQASYNEQFF
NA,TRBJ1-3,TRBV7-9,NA,TGTGCCAGCAGCTACCCCGGGACGGCTGGAAACACCATATATTTT,CASSYPGTAGNTIYF
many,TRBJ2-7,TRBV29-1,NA,TGCAGCGTTGTTGGGAACTCCTACGAGCAGTACTTC,CSVVGNSYEQYF
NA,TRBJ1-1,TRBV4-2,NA,TGTGCCAGCCACAAGGGCCGCAGACTCCCGAACCCTGAAGCTTTCTTT,CASHKGRRLPNPEAFF
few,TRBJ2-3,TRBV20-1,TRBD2,TGCAGTGCTCCATATAGCGGGGTTCGGGGAGATACGCAGTATTTT,CSAPYSGVRGDTQYF
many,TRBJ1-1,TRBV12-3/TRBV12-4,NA,TGTGCCAGCAGTTTCGGCGGAGGTTCCTACGCTTTCTTT,CASSFGGGSYAFF
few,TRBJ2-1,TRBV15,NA,TGTGCCACCAGCAGAGTTAACAGCTACAATGAGCAGTTCTTC,CATSRVNSYNEQFF
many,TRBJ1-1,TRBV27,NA,TGTGCCAGCAGTTCCGTGAACACTGAAGCTTTCTTT,CASSSVNTEAFF
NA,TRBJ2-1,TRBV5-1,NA,TGCGCCAGCAGCTCGCCCAAACAGGGTGGTGAGCAGTTCTTC,CASSSPKQGGEQFF
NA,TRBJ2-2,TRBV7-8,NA,TGTGCCAGCAGCTTAGTGGAGGGCACCGGGGAGCTGTTTTTT,CASSLVEGTGELFF
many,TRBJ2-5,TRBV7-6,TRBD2,TGTGCCAGCAGTTTAACTAGCGGGAGCCTACAAGAGACCCAGTACTTC,CASSLTSGSLQETQYF
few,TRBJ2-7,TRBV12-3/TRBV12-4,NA,TGTGCCAGCAGTTCGATCGGGCTGCGCGACTACGAGCAGTACTTC,CASSSIGLRDYEQYF
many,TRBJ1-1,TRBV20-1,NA,TGCAGTGCTAGAGTGGTGAACACTGAAGCTTTCTTT,CSARVVNTEAFF
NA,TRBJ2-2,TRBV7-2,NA,TGTGCCAGCAGCTTAGAGGGGACCGCGAACACCGGGGAGCTGTTTTTT,CASSLEGTANTGELFF
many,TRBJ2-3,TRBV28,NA,TGTGCCAGCAGTTTAGCCCCCGGAGATACGCAGTATTTT,CASSLAPGDTQYF
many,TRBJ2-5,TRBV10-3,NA,TGTGCCATCAGTGCTAGGGGAGAGACCCAGTACTTC,CAISARGETQYF
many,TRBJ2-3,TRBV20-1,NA,TGCAGTGCTAGAGATACCGCCCCGGCGGGAAGCACAGATACGCAGTATTTT,CSARDTAPAGSTDTQYF
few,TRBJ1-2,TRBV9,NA,TGTGCCAGCAGCGTAGGTGCGAACTATGGCTACACCTTC,CASSVGANYGYTF
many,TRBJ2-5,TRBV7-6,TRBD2,TGTGCCAGCAGCCATGTGGCTAGCGGGGCTAACGGGGAGACCCAGTACTTC,CASSHVASGANGETQYF
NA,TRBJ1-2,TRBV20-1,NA,TGCAGTGCTAGAGATAAAGTTAACTATGGCTACACCTTC,CSARDKVNYGYTF
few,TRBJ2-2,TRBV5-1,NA,TGCGCCAGCAGCCTCAGGGTCCCCACCGGGGAGCTGTTTTTT,CASSLRVPTGELFF
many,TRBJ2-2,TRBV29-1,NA,TGCAGCGTCCTCATGGAGAGGAACACCGGGGAGCTGTTTTTT,CSVLMERNTGELFF
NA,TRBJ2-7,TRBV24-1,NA,TGTGCCACCAGTGATTTGGGCTACGAGCAGTACTTC,CATSDLGYEQYF
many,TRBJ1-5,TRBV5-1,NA,TGCGCCAGCAGCCCCGAAGCTAATCAGCCCCAGCATTTT,CASSPEANQPQHF
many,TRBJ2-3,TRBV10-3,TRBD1,TGTGCCATCAGTGATCCGGGACAGGTCCCGGATACGCAGTATTTT,CAISDPGQVPDTQYF
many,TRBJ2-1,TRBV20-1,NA,TGCAGTTTGTCAGGGGCCGCGATGAATGAGCAGTTCTTC,CSLSGAAMNEQFF
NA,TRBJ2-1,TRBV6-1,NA,TGTGCCAGCAGTGAGGTAGGAGAGACTAGGGCCGATGAGCAGTTCTTC,CASSEVGETRADEQFF
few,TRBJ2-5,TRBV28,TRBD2,TGTGCCAGCAGTTTTTTGGCTAGCGGATTCTTAGAGACCCAGTACTTC,CASSFLASGFLETQYF
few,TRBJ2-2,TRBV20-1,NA,TGCAGTGCTAGAGTTCCGGGGCAACTAAACACCGGGGAGCTGTTTTTT,CSARVPGQLNTGELFF
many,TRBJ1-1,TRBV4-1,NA,TGCGCCAGCAGCCAAGAAGGACGGCCTGACGCTGAAGCTTTCTTT,CASSQEGRPDAEAFF
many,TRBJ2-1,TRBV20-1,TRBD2,TGCAGTACGGGACTAGCGGGAGCTGGTCGTCCTGAGCAGTTCTTC,CSTGLAGAGRPEQFF